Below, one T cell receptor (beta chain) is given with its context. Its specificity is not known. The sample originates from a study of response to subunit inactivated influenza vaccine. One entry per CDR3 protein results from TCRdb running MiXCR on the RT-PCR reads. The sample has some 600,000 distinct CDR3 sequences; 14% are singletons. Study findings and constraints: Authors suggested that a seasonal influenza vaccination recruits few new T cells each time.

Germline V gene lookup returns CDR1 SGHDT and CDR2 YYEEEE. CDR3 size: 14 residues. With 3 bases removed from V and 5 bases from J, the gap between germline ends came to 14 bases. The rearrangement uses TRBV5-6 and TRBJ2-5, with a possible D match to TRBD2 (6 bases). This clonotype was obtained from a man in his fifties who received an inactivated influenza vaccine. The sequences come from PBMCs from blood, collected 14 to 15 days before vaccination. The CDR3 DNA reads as TGTGCCAGCAGCTCTCCCGGGAGTTGGGAGACCCAGTACTTC. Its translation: CASSSPGSWETQYF.